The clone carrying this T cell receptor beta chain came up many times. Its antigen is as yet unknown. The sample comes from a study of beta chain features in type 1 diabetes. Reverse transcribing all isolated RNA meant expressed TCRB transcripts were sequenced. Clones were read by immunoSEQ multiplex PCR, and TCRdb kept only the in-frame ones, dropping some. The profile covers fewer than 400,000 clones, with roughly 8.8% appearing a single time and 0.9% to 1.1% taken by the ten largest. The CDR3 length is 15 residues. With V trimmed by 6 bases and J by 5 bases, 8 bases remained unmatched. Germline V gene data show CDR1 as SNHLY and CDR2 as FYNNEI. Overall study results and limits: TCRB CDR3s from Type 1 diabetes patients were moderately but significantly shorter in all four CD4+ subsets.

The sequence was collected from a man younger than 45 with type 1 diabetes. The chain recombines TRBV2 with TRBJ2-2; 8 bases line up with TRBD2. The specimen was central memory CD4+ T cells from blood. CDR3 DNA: TGTGCCAGCAGCCTAAATTCGGGGGGGACCGGGGAGCTGTTTTTT. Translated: CASSLNSGGTGELFF.